This is a list of T cell receptor beta chains from one sample in a study of shared clonotypes between healthy human individuals. Some clones are missing from TCRdb's copy, which holds only in-frame ones; the method was immunoSEQ multiplex PCR. The sample gives roughly 1,000,000 clones, 78% of which show up once; 0.6% to 0.75% is in the top ten. The sequenced sample consisted of memory CD4+ T cells from PBMCs. Receptors were obtained from a man between 18 and 35 years old in good health. Some clones in this sample may be carry-over from other donors' samples. The CDR3 runs from the conserved cysteine through the conserved F or W. D genes are given only for firm matches. Not every row has a clone size; where given, it reads once, few, many or a size class.

TRBJ2-3	NA	14	TRBV2	TRBD2	CASGVQGGPDTQYF	TGTGCCAGCGGGGTCCAGGGAGGGCCAGATACGCAGTATTTT
TRBJ2-3	NA	15	TRBV5-1	NA	CASSLVSGSTDTQYF	TGCGCCAGCAGCTTGGTATCCGGTAGCACAGATACGCAGTATTTT
TRBJ2-1	NA	16	TRBV7-2	NA	CASSLSAVSSYNEQFF	TGTGCCAGCAGCCTCTCAGCGGTCAGCTCCTACAATGAGCAGTTCTTC
TRBJ1-2	many	13	TRBV29-1	NA	CSLSTGSGYGYTF	TGCAGCTTATCGACAGGTTCGGGCTATGGCTACACCTTC
TRBJ2-7	NA	14	TRBV27	NA	CASSSRGDAYEQYF	TGTGCCAGCAGTTCGCGTGGGGATGCCTACGAGCAGTACTTC
TRBJ1-4	few	15	TRBV15	TRBD1	CATSSRDRGNEKLFF	TGTGCCACCAGCAGCCGGGACAGGGGTAATGAAAAACTGTTTTTT
TRBJ1-1	NA	13	TRBV6-1	NA	CASTLGYRLEAFF	TGTGCCAGCACTCTGGGGTATCGGTTAGAAGCTTTCTTT
TRBJ1-1	NA	14	TRBV5-1	NA	CASSFGTAGTEAFF	TGCGCCAGCAGCTTCGGGACTGCGGGGACTGAAGCTTTCTTT
TRBJ2-3	once	15	TRBV6-4	TRBD2	CASSESSGSSDTQYF	TGTGCCAGCAGTGAAAGTAGCGGGAGTTCAGATACGCAGTATTTT
TRBJ1-2	NA	12	TRBV11-2	NA	CASSLGQGGYTF	TGTGCCAGCAGCTTAGGTCAAGGGGGCTACACCTTC
TRBJ1-2	NA	13	TRBV28	TRBD1	CASRGTGNYGYTF	TGTGCCAGCAGAGGGACAGGGAACTATGGCTACACCTTC
TRBJ2-5	NA	15	TRBV11-1	NA	CASSHGHAILETQYF	TGTGCCAGCAGCCACGGACACGCTATCCTGGAGACCCAGTACTTC
TRBJ2-1	NA	16	TRBV11-3	TRBD2	CASSFQSGSSYNEQFF	TGTGCCAGCAGCTTCCAAAGCGGGAGCTCCTACAATGAGCAGTTCTTC
TRBJ2-7	once	15	TRBV28	TRBD1	CASSVPGQGTLEQYF	TGTGCCAGCAGCGTACCGGGACAGGGGACCTTGGAGCAGTACTTC
TRBJ2-3	NA	14	TRBV6-1	NA	CASSEGDSTDTQYF	TGTGCCAGCAGTGAAGGGGACTCCACAGATACGCAGTATTTT